This passage covers 32 T cell receptor beta chains from one sample sequenced in a study of T cell repertoires in ileal Crohn's disease. Repertoires were generated with immunoSEQ multiplex PCR, while TCRdb's copy carries only in-frame clones and drops some. The table shows around 33,000 clones, with around three quarters occurring only once. The sequenced sample consisted of ileal tissue. These receptors all come from an adult with Crohn's disease.

The chain has TRBV19 and TRBJ2-2; no clear D gene. Between the trimmed V and J ends, which lost 4 bases and 7 bases, there was a span of 7 bases. The CDR3 has 12 amino acids. CDR1 LNHDA and CDR2 SQIVND come from the germline V gene (reference sequence). The CDR3 loop is CASSSVYGELFF. DNA for the CDR3: TGTGCCAGTAGTAGTGTGTACGGGGAGCTGTTTTTT.

The chain joins TRBV7-9 to TRBJ2-7; 14 positions match TRBD2. The length of the CDR3 is 14 residues. Germline V gives CDR1 SEHNR, CDR2 FQNEAQ (reference sequence). The junction had 1 base not matched to a gene; V was cut back by 5 bases and J by 4 bases. CDR3: CASSRLAGGYEQYF. CDR3 DNA: TGTGCCAGCAGCCGACTAGCGGGAGGGTACGAGCAGTACTTC.

The CDR3 here is CASSLRGTHGYTF. The CDR3 DNA follows: TGTGCCAGCAGTTTAAGAGGAACACATGGCTACACCTTC. This sequence joins TRBV27 and TRBJ1-2; no firm D call. This CDR3 is 13 amino acids long. V was shortened by 2 bases and J by 6 bases, with 10 bases between the two germline ends. The germline gives CDR1 MNHEY, CDR2 SMNVEV (reference sequence).

This rearrangement joins TRBV18 to TRBJ1-1; 9 bases are shared with TRBD1. The CDR3 is 15 residues long. Germline CDR1 and CDR2: KGHSH and LQKENI. V trimming: 4 bases; J trimming: 7 bases; junction bases outside the gene matches: 10. The CDR3: CASSQIQGAENEAFF. Written as DNA, the CDR3 is TGTGCCAGCTCACAAATACAGGGGGCCGAAAATGAAGCTTTCTTT.

CDR3 amino acids: CASTKGWGGETQYF. The DNA for the CDR3 is TGTGCCAGCACCAAGGGCTGGGGGGGAGAGACCCAGTACTTC. The chain combines TRBV5-6 with TRBJ2-5, with 7 nucleotides matching TRBD2. Looked up from germline, CDR1 is SGHDT and CDR2 is YYEEEE. V dropped 6 bases and J dropped 4; count of bases not matched to a gene: 9. CDR3 length: 14 amino acids.

V gene TRBV19 combines with J gene TRBJ2-3, with TRBD1 as a possible D gene (6 bases). CDR1 is LNHDA, CDR2 SQIVND, per germline (reference sequence). With 5 bases removed from V and 1 base from J, the gap between germline ends came to 13 bases. CDR3 size: 15 residues. CDR3: CASSVQGLRTDTQYF. For the CDR3, the DNA is TGTGCCAGTAGTGTACAGGGCCTTCGCACAGATACGCAGTATTTT.

The J gene is TRBJ2-4, the V gene TRBV19; D is unclear. The CDR3 consists of 14 residues. Looked up from germline, CDR1 is LNHDA and CDR2 is SQIVND (reference sequence). Trimming took off 3 bases at V and 0 bases at J, with 6 bases between the two ends. The CDR3 here is CASSIQLAKNIQYF. The CDR3 nucleotides are TGTGCCAGTAGTATTCAACTAGCCAAAAACATTCAGTACTTC.

The chain has TRBV29-1 and TRBJ1-1; tentative D call: TRBD1 (5 bases). Germline V CDR1 and CDR2: SQVTM, ANQGSEA. The CDR3 contains 14 residues. The germline V and J ends were trimmed by 4 bases and 3 bases, with 15 bases remaining between them. CDR3 residues: CSVAGGWIYTEAFF. In nucleotides, the CDR3 is TGCAGCGTTGCGGGGGGTTGGATTTACACTGAAGCTTTCTTT.

This clone was observed a single time. In DNA form, the CDR3 reads TGTGCCAGCAGAGCTAGCGGGGGGAACACAGATACGCAGTATTTT. Residues: CASRASGGNTDTQYF. The chain joins TRBV2 to TRBJ2-3, with TRBD2 matching 11 bases. The CDR3 runs to 15 residues. J gave up 2 bases and V 6 bases, and 4 bases lay outside the gene matches. Germline CDR1 and CDR2: SNHLY and FYNNEI.

V gene TRBV6-1 combines with J gene TRBJ2-7; 10 bases are shared with TRBD1. The CDR3 spans 15 residues. The germline CDR1 and CDR2 sequences are MNHNS and SASEGT. The junction had 10 bases not matched to a gene; V was cut back by 6 bases and J by 5 bases. The CDR3 DNA follows: TGTGCCAGCAGCCACGTTTCCGGGACAGGGGACGAGCAGTACTTC. It encodes CASSHVSGTGDEQYF.

The chain recombines TRBV4-1 with TRBJ2-1; 11 bases are shared with TRBD2. Germline V CDR1 and CDR2: MGHRA, YSYEKL. J was trimmed by 0 bases and V by 5 bases; bases with no gene match: 12. This CDR3 region has 19 residues. The CDR3 sequence: CASSCLGVAGGCSYNEQFF. CDR3 sequence (DNA): TGCGCCAGCAGCTGCCTGGGGGTAGCGGGGGGGTGCTCCTACAATGAGCAGTTCTTC.

The chain combines TRBV5-6 with TRBJ1-6; 8 nucleotides match TRBD1. The V gene end was trimmed by 1 base and the J gene end by 3 bases; junction bases not matched to a gene: 3. The germline CDR1 and CDR2 sequences are SGHDT and YYEEEE. There are 16 residues in the CDR3. CDR3 in DNA: TGTGCCAGCAGCTTGTCGGGGACAGGCTATAATTCACCCCTCCACTTT. It translates to CASSLSGTGYNSPLHF.

The chain carries TRBV5-1 and TRBJ2-3; TRBD1 matches 8 bases. Germline values: CDR1 SGHRS, CDR2 YFSETQ. Losses at the gene ends were 4 bases for V and 0 bases for J; bases not matched to a gene: 4. CDR3 size: 15 residues. The CDR3 DNA follows: TGCGCCAGCAGCCTACAGGGGGATAGCACAGATACGCAGTATTTT. Translated, it gives CASSLQGDSTDTQYF.

This clone was detected only a few times. The chain joins TRBV27 to TRBJ2-7; TRBD1 aligns across 7 bases. The V and J ends lost 8 bases and 6 bases, in that order; junction bases with no gene match: 13. The germline gives CDR1 MNHEY, CDR2 SMNVEV (reference sequence). This CDR3 comprises 14 residues. CDR3 amino acids: CASGSDRDWGEQYF. For the CDR3, the DNA is TGTGCCAGCGGCTCAGACAGGGATTGGGGCGAGCAGTACTTC.

The chain couples TRBV28 to TRBJ1-1, with 9 bases aligning to TRBD1. The CDR3 runs to 13 residues. The ends lost 6 bases at V and 9 bases at J; junction bases unmatched: 8. Germline V gene sequence: CDR1 MDHEN, CDR2 SYDVKM. The CDR3 is CASSRGGQGKAFF. The CDR3 nucleotides are TGTGCCAGCAGCCGGGGGGGACAGGGTAAAGCTTTCTTT.

The chain is built from TRBV4-3 and TRBJ2-5, with TRBD2 matching over 8 bases. The CDR3 sequence is 15 residues long. Germline CDR1 and CDR2: LGHNA and YSLEER. With 0 bases clipped from V and 5 bases from J, the junction kept 5 bases outside the gene matches. The chain's CDR3 is CASSQDWVAGETQYF. The CDR3 nucleotides are TGCGCCAGCAGCCAAGATTGGGTAGCGGGGGAGACCCAGTACTTC.

This clone appeared a single time. The rearrangement uses TRBV7-9 and TRBJ1-4, with 7 bases matching TRBD1. V was pared by 4 bases and J by 4 bases, with 3 bases of the junction left unmatched. Germline CDR1 reads SEHNR; CDR2 reads FQNEAQ (reference sequence). CDR3 length: 14 amino acids. This CDR3 is CASSWGQRNEKLFF. The CDR3 DNA sequence: TGTGCCAGCAGCTGGGGACAGCGTAATGAAAAACTGTTTTTT.

The chain joins TRBV18 to TRBJ1-3, with 7 bases that match TRBD1. CDR1 and CDR2 from the germline V gene are KGHSH and LQKENI. The V segment lost 3 bases and the J segment 2 bases; nucleotides outside the gene matches: 4. CDR3 length: 15 amino acids. The CDR3 spells CASSPDRTPGNTIYF. DNA of the CDR3: TGTGCCAGCTCACCGGACAGGACTCCTGGAAACACCATATATTTT.

This chain connects TRBV4-1 to TRBJ2-7; 9 bases map to TRBD1. The CDR3 runs to 17 residues. Per germline, CDR1 MGHRA and CDR2 YSYEKL. Losses at the gene ends were 4 bases for V and 2 bases for J; bases not matched to a gene: 12. CDR3 bases: TGCGCCAGCAGCCTCGGGACAGGGTCCGGACTCGCCTACGAGCAGTACTTC. Protein sequence: CASSLGTGSGLAYEQYF.

V and J are TRBV7-3 and TRBJ1-1, with TRBD1 matching over 7 bases. The CDR3 is made up of 15 amino acids. Germline assignment: CDR1 SGHTA and CDR2 FQGTGA. The V segment lost 5 bases and the J segment 4 bases; nucleotides outside the gene matches: 10. This CDR3 reads CASSLGPTGSTEAFF. CDR3 DNA sequence: TGTGCCAGCAGCCTAGGTCCGACAGGGTCCACTGAAGCTTTCTTT.

CDR3 nucleotide sequence: TGTGCCAGCAGCTTGCCAGGGGTTAGCACAGATACGCAGTATTTT. The encoded protein is CASSLPGVSTDTQYF. The chain couples TRBV5-5 to TRBJ2-3; TRBD1 is a possible D gene (6 bases). The germline gives CDR1 SGHKS, CDR2 YYEKEE (reference sequence). The CDR3 consists of 15 residues. Between the trimmed V and J ends, which lost 1 base and 0 bases, there was a span of 9 bases.

The CDR3 is CASSLGRGRQFFQHEQFF. The CDR3 coding sequence is TGTGCCAGCAGCTTAGGCAGGGGGCGCCAATTTTTTCAGCATGAGCAGTTCTTC. The chain uses TRBV7-3 and TRBJ2-1; TRBD1 agrees at 8 bases. Germline-derived CDR1 and CDR2 are SGHTA and FQGTGA. The CDR3 runs to 18 residues. V lost 2 bases to trimming and J lost 8 bases; unmatched junction nucleotides: 17.

This chain connects TRBV9 to TRBJ2-4; the D gene is possibly TRBD2 (5 bases). Germline values: CDR1 SGDLS, CDR2 YYNGEE. Trimming took off 0 bases at V and 2 bases at J, with 9 bases between the two ends. This CDR3 comprises 15 residues. This CDR3 reads CASSVAGVTKNIQYF. The CDR3 bases are TGTGCCAGCAGCGTAGCCGGGGTGACCAAAAACATTCAGTACTTC.

V and J are TRBV5-1 and TRBJ2-3, with TRBD2 matching 9 bases. V dropped 0 bases and J dropped 1; count of bases not matched to a gene: 3. Germline CDR1 is SGHRS and CDR2 is YFSETQ. CDR3 length: 16 residues. CDR3 sequence: CASSLGGGGRTDTQYF. The CDR3 bases are TGCGCCAGCAGCTTGGGCGGGGGGGGTCGCACAGATACGCAGTATTTT. Supplemented by reference TRBV5-1 and TRBJ2-3, the full variable domain reads KAGVTQTPRYLIKTRGQQVTLSCSPISGHRSVSWYQQTPGQGLQFLFEYFSETQRNKGNFPGRFSGRQFSNSRSEMNVSTLELGDSALYLCASSLGGGGRTDTQYFGPGTRLTVL.

The gene calls are TRBV2 and TRBJ1-5; D is perhaps TRBD1 (5 bases). The CDR3 length is 15 residues. The V end lost 2 bases, the J end lost 1 base, and 9 bases lay between the germline ends. Germline CDR1 and CDR2: SNHLY and FYNNEI. DNA for the CDR3: TGTGCCAGCAGTGAATGGGGGGTGAGCAATCAGCCCCAGCATTTT. This sequence encodes CASSEWGVSNQPQHF.

The rearrangement links TRBV29-1 to TRBJ2-5; 12 nucleotides agree with TRBD1. With V trimmed by 7 bases and J by 4 bases, 4 bases remained unmatched. The CDR3 runs 13 residues. The germline CDR1 and CDR2 sequences are SQVTM and ANQGSEA. The CDR3 DNA follows: TGCAGCGCCCGGGACAGGGGGCGAGAGACCCAGTACTTC. Translated, it gives CSARDRGRETQYF.

This chain links TRBV27 with TRBJ2-1; 14 nucleotides align to TRBD2. Germline CDR1 MNHEY, CDR2 SMNVEV (reference sequence). The CDR3 totals 20 residues. The trim removed 3 bases at V and 3 bases at J, leaving 13 bases unmatched. The DNA for the CDR3 is TGTGCCAGCAGTTTGGGGACTAGCGGGAGAGGAAGAGAAGGCTACAATGAGCAGTTCTTC. Its translation is CASSLGTSGRGREGYNEQFF.

The chain is built from TRBV7-9 and TRBJ1-5; no reliable D call. V dropped 2 bases and J dropped 9 bases, with 5 bases sitting between them. Germline CDR1 is SEHNR and CDR2 is FQNEAQ (reference sequence). This CDR3 spans 11 amino acids. CDR3 DNA sequence: TGTGCCAGCAGCTTACGGGGGCCCCAGCATTTT. Protein product: CASSLRGPQHF.

The chain links TRBV5-6 to TRBJ2-7; perhaps TRBD2 as D (5 bases). V was trimmed by 1 base and J by 5 bases, leaving 13 bases between them. The V gene's germline CDR1 is SGHDT and CDR2 YYEEEE. The CDR3 has 14 residues. CDR3 coding DNA: TGTGCCAGCAGCTTGCCCGGAGGTGCCCACGAGCAGTACTTC. It specifies CASSLPGGAHEQYF.

The chain carries TRBV30 and TRBJ2-7; 7 nucleotides agree with TRBD1. The CDR3 length is 14 residues. Germline lookup yields CDR1 GTSNPN and CDR2 SVGIG (reference sequence). Trimming removed 0 bases from V and 4 bases from J; junction bases left unmatched: 6. DNA for the CDR3: TGTGCCTGGAGTGTTTTAGGACAGGTGTACGAGCAGTACTTC. Its translation: CAWSVLGQVYEQYF.

The J gene is TRBJ2-7, the V gene TRBV5-1; the match to TRBD1 covers 10 bases. The CDR3 runs to 12 residues. V lost 3 bases and J lost 6; bases outside the gene matches: 0. Germline CDR1 is SGHRS and CDR2 is YFSETQ. The CDR3 DNA is TGCGCCAGCAGCTGGGACAGGGGCGAGCAGTACTTC. Translated, it gives CASSWDRGEQYF.

The chain couples TRBV6-1 to TRBJ2-1, with 11 nucleotides matching TRBD2. Unmatched junction bases numbered 6, after V lost 8 bases and J lost 6 bases. Germline V gene sequence: CDR1 MNHNS, CDR2 SASEGT. The CDR3 is 14 amino acids. The CDR3 DNA follows: TGTGCCAGCCGACCGGGACTAGCGGCCAATGAGCAGTTCTTC. Protein: CASRPGLAANEQFF.